Listed below are T cell receptor beta chains from one sample, sequenced in a study of shared clonotypes between healthy human individuals. Produced via immunoSEQ multiplex PCR; TCRdb's table is partial and in-frame only. The sample consists of under 650,000 clones, about 95% of them appearing once. Specimen: naive CD4+ T cells sorted from blood. The receptors come from a young woman in good health. Each CDR3 is given without its conserved first and last residue. The order of the fields is J gene, CDR3 length, V gene, CDR3 protein.

TRBJ1-5,15,TRBV2,ASSEASKEKSNQPQH
TRBJ2-7,12,TRBV6-4,ASSDPGRASEQY
TRBJ1-4,12,TRBV2,ASRPGTATEKLF
TRBJ2-7,14,TRBV11-2,ASSRSLAANSYEQY
TRBJ2-6,15,TRBV7-9,ASSLFRGALGANVLT
TRBJ1-1,14,TRBV11-2,ASSPTPGAGGTEAF
TRBJ1-1,12,TRBV6-6,ASTYEVGGTEAF
.,11,TRBV5-1,ASSLTGRDEQY
TRBJ2-2,11,TRBV7-2,ASSLVVPGELF
TRBJ2-1,12,TRBV19,ASSIDISYNEQF
.,16,TRBV4-1,ASSRKTSGKVDSYEQY
TRBJ2-2,18,TRBV5-1,ASSLQPGLAGGPGTGELF
TRBJ2-7,10,TRBV6-5,ASSILFYEQY
TRBJ2-2,13,TRBV5-1,ASTRRSGDTGELF
TRBJ2-3,14,TRBV10-1,ASSPIAGASTDTQY
TRBJ2-5,12,TRBV19,ASSTGPLEETQY
TRBJ1-6,14,TRBV18,ASSPLGQGADSPLH
TRBJ2-1,10,TRBV6-5,ASSYGTDEQF
TRBJ2-6,15,TRBV2,ASSAGQGYSGANVLT
TRBJ2-1,11,TRBV19,ASSRSRGDEQF
TRBJ2-7,8,TRBV20-1,SATSYEQY
TRBJ2-2,9,TRBV20-1,SAKNTGELF
TRBJ1-3,13,TRBV5-4,ASSTGPNSGNTIY
TRBJ2-7,15,TRBV18,ASSSYDNGGSPYEQY
TRBJ2-7,12,TRBV11-1,ASSLAIQGREQY
TRBJ2-5,11,TRBV11-2,ASSYRRKETQY
TRBJ2-1,15,TRBV6-4,ASSDSNFGDPWNEQF
TRBJ2-1,12,TRBV5-1,ASSSGQGSNEQF
TRBJ2-7,14,TRBV28,ASSPSIPSGGVEQY
TRBJ2-7,13,TRBV2,ASSEVGTASYEQY
TRBJ1-1,10,TRBV19,ASNYPGTAAF
TRBJ1-2,14,TRBV29-1,SVPMVGDSPNYGYT
TRBJ2-7,13,TRBV7-2,ASSLTGGPGYEQY
.,9,TRBV20-1,SAGERDEQY
TRBJ2-7,14,TRBV13,ASSLGLRLSPYEQY
TRBJ1-2,12,TRBV28,ASSWGQGAGGYT
TRBJ1-1,12,TRBV5-1,ASSLIGGSTEAF
TRBJ1-1,12,TRBV7-9,ASSPYDRHTEAF
TRBJ1-6,13,TRBV28,ASSSPGSRYSPLH
TRBJ2-7,13,TRBV11-1,ASSPSGTGTSEQY
TRBJ2-7,11,TRBV6-1,ASSEITLDEQY
TRBJ1-5,12,TRBV19,ASTPVGSNQPQH
TRBJ2-7,14,TRBV10-3,AISESSWTGSREQY
TRBJ2-2,14,TRBV15,ATSRGFLSETGELF
TRBJ2-1,13,TRBV27,ASKSNRVLSNEQF
TRBJ1-3,11,TRBV7-2,ASSFDRGNTIY
TRBJ2-1,13,TRBV4-1,ASSQLGLSYNEQF
.,10,TRBV5-6,ASKRRGYEQY
TRBJ2-7,12,TRBV6-6,ASTEGQETYEQY
TRBJ2-1,15,TRBV6-7,ASSSRRGLERRYEQF
TRBJ1-2,7,TRBV21-1,AKGHGYT
.,12,TRBV19,ASSMGDKRYEQY
TRBJ1-5,10,TRBV28,ASTLKGGPQH
TRBJ2-5,14,TRBV18,ASSPRLAGGKETQY
TRBJ2-3,14,TRBV4-2,ASSLLAGAGTDTQY
TRBJ1-3,11,TRBV28,ASRRQSGNTIY
TRBJ2-1,15,TRBV7-2,ASSSLVRTGLGNEQF
TRBJ2-1,14,TRBV28,ASSLLGTGLYNEQF
TRBJ2-3,14,TRBV30,AWRGETGLSTDTQY